This T cell receptor beta chain comes out of a study of metastatic and nonmetastatic thyroid tumors. Not a single patient had been given any form of treatment at any point before undergoing thyroid surgery. CDR1 MDHEN and CDR2 SYDVKM come from the germline V gene. V was cut by 7 bases and J by 5 bases, with 18 bases left in between. This CDR3 contains 14 residues. TCRdb re-clonotyped the PCR reads via MiXCR. The table includes 21,000 or so clones, about 22% detected once. This clone occurred a few times. Sequencing was performed on tumor tissue. This receptor was taken from a female donor with papillary thyroid cancer or a benign thyroid nodule (not recorded which). Some clones in this sample may be carry-over from other donors' samples. V usage is TRBV28 and J usage is TRBJ2-7; a possible D gene is TRBD2 (5 bases). The CDR3 spells CASNNYLRGHEQYF. CDR3 nucleotides: TGTGCCAGCAATAATTATCTACGAGGGCACGAGCAGTACTTC.